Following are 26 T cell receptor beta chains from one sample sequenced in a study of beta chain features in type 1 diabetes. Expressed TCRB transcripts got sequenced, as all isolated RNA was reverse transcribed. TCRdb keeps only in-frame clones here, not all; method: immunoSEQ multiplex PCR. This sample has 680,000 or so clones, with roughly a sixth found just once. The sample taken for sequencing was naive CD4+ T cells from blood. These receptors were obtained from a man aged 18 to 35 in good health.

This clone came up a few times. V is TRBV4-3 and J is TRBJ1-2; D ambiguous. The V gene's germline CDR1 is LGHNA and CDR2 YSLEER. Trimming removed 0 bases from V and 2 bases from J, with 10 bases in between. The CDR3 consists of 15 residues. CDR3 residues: CASSQERVGNYGYTF. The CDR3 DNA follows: TGCGCCAGCAGCCAAGAAAGGGTAGGCAACTATGGCTACACCTTC.

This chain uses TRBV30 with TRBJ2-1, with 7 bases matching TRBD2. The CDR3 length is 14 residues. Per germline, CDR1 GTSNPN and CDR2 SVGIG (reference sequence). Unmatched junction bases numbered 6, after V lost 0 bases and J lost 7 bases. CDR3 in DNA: TGTGCCTGGAGTGTACGACAAGCGGGGAATGAGCAGTTCTTC. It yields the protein CAWSVRQAGNEQFF.

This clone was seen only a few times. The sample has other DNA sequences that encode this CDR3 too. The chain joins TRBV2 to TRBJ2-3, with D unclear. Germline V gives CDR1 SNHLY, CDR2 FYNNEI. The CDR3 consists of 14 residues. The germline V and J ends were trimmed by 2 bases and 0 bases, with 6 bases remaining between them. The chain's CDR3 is CASSERVSTDTQYF. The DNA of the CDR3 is TGTGCCAGCAGTGAAAGGGTGAGCACAGATACGCAGTATTTT.

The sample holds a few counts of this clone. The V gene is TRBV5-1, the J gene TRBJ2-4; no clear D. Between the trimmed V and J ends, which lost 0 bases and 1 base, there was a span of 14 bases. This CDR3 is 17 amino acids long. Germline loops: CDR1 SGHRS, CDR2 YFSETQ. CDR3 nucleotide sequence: TGCGCCAGCAGCTTGGTTGGGCGGATTTATGCCAAAAACATTCAGTACTTC. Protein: CASSLVGRIYAKNIQYF.

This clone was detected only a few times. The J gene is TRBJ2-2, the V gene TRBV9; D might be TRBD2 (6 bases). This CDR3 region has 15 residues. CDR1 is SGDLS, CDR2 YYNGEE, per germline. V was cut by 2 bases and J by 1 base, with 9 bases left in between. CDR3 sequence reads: CASSVGTLNTGELFF. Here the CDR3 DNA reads TGTGCCAGCAGCGTCGGGACTCTGAACACCGGGGAGCTGTTTTTT.

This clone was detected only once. The CDR3 sequence is CASSPSRGGRTEAFF. CDR3 DNA sequence: TGTGCCAGCAGCCCCTCCCGGGGGGGGCGGACTGAAGCTTTCTTT. The chain links TRBV5-6 to TRBJ1-1; TRBD1 might be the D (6 bases). The CDR3 runs 15 residues. CDR1 SGHDT and CDR2 YYEEEE come from the germline V gene. Trimming stripped 4 bases from V and 5 bases from J, with 18 bases between.

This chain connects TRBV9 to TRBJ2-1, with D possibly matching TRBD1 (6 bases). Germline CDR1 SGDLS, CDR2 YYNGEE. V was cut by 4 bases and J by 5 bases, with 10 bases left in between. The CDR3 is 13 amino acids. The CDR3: CASSTQGDNEQFF. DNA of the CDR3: TGTGCCAGCAGCACACAGGGCGACAATGAGCAGTTCTTC. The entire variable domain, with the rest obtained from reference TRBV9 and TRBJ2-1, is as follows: DSGVTQTPKHLITATGQRVTLRCSPRSGDLSVYWYQQSLDQGLQFLIQYYNGEERAKGNILERFSAQQFPDLHSELNLSSLELGDSALYFCASSTQGDNEQFFGPGTRLTVL.

The CDR3 loop is CASSATGGNEKLFF. The DNA of the CDR3 is TGTGCCAGCAGCGCGACAGGGGGGAATGAAAAACTGTTTTTT. J is TRBJ1-4 and V is TRBV9, with 9 bases fitting TRBD1. The V segment lost 3 bases and the J segment 5 bases; nucleotides outside the gene matches: 2. The CDR3 has 14 residues. Germline lookup yields CDR1 SGDLS and CDR2 YYNGEE.

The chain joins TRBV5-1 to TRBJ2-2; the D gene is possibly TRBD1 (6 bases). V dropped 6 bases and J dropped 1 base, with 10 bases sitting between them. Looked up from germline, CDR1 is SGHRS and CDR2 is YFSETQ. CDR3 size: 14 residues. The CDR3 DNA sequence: TGCGCCAGCACACAGGGACAGAACACCGGGGAGCTGTTTTTT. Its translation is CASTQGQNTGELFF.

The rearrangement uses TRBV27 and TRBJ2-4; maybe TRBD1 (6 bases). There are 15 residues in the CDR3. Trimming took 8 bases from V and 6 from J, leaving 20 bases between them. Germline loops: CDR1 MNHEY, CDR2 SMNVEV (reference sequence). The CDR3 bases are TGTGCCAGCTCAACGGCGGACCCCAGGGGAAACATTCAGTACTTC. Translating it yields CASSTADPRGNIQYF.

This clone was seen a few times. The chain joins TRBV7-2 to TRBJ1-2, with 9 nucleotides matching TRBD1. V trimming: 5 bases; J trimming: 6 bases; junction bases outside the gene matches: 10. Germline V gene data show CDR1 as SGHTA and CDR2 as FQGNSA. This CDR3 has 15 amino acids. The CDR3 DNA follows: TGTGCCAGCAGCACCACGGGACAGGGATTTAATGGCTACACCTTC. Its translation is CASSTTGQGFNGYTF.

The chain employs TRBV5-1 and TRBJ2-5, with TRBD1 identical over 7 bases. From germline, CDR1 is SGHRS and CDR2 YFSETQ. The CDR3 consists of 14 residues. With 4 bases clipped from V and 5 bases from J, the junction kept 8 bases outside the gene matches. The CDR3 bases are TGCGCCAGCAGCACCGGACAGGCGAAGGAGACCCAGTACTTC. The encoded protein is CASSTGQAKETQYF.

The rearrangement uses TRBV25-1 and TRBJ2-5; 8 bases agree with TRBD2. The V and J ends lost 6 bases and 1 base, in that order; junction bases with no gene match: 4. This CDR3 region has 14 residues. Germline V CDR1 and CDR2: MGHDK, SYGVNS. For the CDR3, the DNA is TGTGCCAGCAGCGCCCTAGCGGGCCAAGAGACCCAGTACTTC. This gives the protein CASSALAGQETQYF.

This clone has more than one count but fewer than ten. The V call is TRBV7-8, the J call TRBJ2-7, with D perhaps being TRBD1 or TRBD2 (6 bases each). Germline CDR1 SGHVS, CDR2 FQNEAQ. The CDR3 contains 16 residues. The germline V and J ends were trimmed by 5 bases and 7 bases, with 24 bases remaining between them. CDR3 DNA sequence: TGTGCCAGCAGCCCACGGGGGCGGGGAACAGGAGAGGAGCAGTACTTC. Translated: CASSPRGRGTGEEQYF. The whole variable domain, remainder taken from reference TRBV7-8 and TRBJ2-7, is GAGVSQSPRYKVAKRGQDVALRCDPISGHVSLFWYQQALGQGPEFLTYFQNEAQLDKSGLPSDRFFAERPEGSVSTLKIQRTQQEDSAVYLCASSPRGRGTGEEQYFGPGTRLTVT.

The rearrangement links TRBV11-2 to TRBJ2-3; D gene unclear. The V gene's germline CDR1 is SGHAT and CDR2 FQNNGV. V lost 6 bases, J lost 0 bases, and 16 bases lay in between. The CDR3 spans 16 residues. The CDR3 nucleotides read TGTGCCAGCAGTCAAAATAAAGGCGGCAGCACAGATACGCAGTATTTT. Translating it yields CASSQNKGGSTDTQYF. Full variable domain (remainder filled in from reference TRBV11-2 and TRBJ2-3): EAGVAQSPRYKIIEKRQSVAFWCNPISGHATLYWYQQILGQGPKLLIQFQNNGVVDDSQLPKDRFSAERLKGVDSTLKIQPAKLEDSAVYLCASSQNKGGSTDTQYFGPGTRLTVL.

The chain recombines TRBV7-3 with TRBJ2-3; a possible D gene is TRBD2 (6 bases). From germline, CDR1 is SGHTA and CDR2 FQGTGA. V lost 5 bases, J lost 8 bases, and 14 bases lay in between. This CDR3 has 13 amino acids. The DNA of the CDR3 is TGTGCCAGCAGCGTAGGGACTTCGGGTACGCAGTATTTT. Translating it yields CASSVGTSGTQYF.

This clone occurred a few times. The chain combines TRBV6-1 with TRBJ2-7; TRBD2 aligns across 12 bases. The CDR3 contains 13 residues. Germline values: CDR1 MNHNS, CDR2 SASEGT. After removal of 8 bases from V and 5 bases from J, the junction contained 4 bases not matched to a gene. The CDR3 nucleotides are TGTGCCAGCGGGGCTAGCGGGAGGGACGAGCAGTACTTC. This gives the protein CASGASGRDEQYF.

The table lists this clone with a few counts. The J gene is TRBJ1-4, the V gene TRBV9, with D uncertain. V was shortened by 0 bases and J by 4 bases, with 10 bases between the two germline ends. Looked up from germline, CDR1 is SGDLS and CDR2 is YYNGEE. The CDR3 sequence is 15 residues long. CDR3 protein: CASSVGTPRNEKLFF. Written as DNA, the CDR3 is TGTGCCAGCAGCGTAGGGACCCCACGTAATGAAAAACTGTTTTTT.

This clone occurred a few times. The CDR3 sequence: CASSFRRGMNTEAFF. The CDR3 region has the DNA TGTGCCAGCAGCTTTCGGAGGGGGATGAACACTGAAGCTTTCTTT. This chain connects TRBV7-2 to TRBJ1-1, with D perhaps TRBD1 (6 bases). The CDR3 spans 15 residues. Trimming left V 3 bases short and J 0 bases short, with 11 bases between. The V gene's germline CDR1 is SGHTA and CDR2 FQGNSA.

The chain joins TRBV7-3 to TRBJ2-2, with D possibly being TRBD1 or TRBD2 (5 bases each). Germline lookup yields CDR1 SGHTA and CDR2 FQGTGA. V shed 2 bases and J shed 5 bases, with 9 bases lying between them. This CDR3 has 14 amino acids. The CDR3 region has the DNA TGTGCCAGCAGCTTAGGGACGAGTACCGGGGAGCTGTTTTTT. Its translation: CASSLGTSTGELFF.

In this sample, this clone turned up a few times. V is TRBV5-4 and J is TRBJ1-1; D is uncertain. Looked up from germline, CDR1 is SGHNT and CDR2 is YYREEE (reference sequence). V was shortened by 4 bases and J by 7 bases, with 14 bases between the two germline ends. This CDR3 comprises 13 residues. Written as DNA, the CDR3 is TGTGCCAGCAGCGAGGCCGCCGGGTTTGAAGCTTTCTTT. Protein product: CASSEAAGFEAFF.

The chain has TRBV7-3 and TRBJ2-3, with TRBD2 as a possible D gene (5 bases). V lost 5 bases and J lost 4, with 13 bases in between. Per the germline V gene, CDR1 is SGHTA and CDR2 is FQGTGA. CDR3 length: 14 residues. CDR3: CASSLRTAPDTQYF. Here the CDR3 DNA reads TGTGCCAGCAGCCTTCGGACTGCTCCAGATACGCAGTATTTT. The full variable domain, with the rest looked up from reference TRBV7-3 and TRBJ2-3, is GAGVSQTPSNKVTEKGKYVELRCDPISGHTALYWYRQSLGQGPEFLIYFQGTGAADDSGLPNDRFFAVRPEGSVSTLKIQRTERGDSAVYLCASSLRTAPDTQYFGPGTRLTVL.

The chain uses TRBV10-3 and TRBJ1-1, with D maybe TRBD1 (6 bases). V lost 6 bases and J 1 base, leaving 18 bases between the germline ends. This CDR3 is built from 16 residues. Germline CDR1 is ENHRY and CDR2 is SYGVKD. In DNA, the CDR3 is TGTGCCATCAGGTGGACAGCGGTAAGCGGGAACACTGAAGCTTTCTTT. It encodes CAIRWTAVSGNTEAFF.

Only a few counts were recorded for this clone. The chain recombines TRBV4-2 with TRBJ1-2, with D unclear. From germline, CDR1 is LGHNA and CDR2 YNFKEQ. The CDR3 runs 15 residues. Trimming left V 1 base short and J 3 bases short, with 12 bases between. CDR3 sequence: CASSQGRLSDYGYTF. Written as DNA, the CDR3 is TGTGCCAGCAGCCAAGGGAGGCTCTCGGACTATGGCTACACCTTC.

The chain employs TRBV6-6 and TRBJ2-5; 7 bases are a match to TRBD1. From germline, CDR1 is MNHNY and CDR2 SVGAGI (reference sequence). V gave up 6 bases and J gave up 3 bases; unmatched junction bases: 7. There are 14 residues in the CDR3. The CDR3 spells CASSSQGREETQYF. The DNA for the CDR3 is TGTGCCAGCAGCTCACAGGGGAGAGAAGAGACCCAGTACTTC.

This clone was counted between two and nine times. The CDR3, as DNA: TGTGCCAGCAGCCGTACAGGGAGGAGCTCCTACGAGCAGTACTTC. As protein: CASSRTGRSSYEQYF. The chain employs TRBV7-2 and TRBJ2-7; either TRBD1 or TRBD2 may supply D (6 bases each). CDR3 length: 15 amino acids. The germline V gene has CDR1 SGHTA and CDR2 FQGNSA. Trimming pared 5 bases from V and 0 bases from J, leaving 14 bases between.